The 17 T cell receptor beta chains in this list originate from one sample, sequenced in a study of shared clonotypes between healthy human individuals. Assay: immunoSEQ multiplex PCR; the TCRdb copy retains only in-frame clones and omits some. Of some 2,000,000 clones in the sample, 85% to 95% are singletons; the top ten hold about 0.13%. Sequenced input: naive CD4+ T cells sorted from blood. Subset denoted: CD45RA+ positively selected. These receptors came from a man between 18 and 29 years old in good health.

The genes are TRBV10-3 and TRBJ2-5; 8 bases are a match to TRBD2. From germline, CDR1 is ENHRY and CDR2 SYGVKD. The CDR3 extends over 12 amino acids. V lost 11 bases to trimming and J lost 5 bases; unmatched junction nucleotides: 7. The CDR3 nucleotides read TGTGCCTCGGGACTAGATGGCGAGACCCAGTACTTC. It specifies CASGLDGETQYF.

This clone has just one count. The chain employs TRBV5-1 and TRBJ1-3; D possibly corresponds to TRBD1 (5 bases). V was clipped by 1 base and J by 8 bases, with 10 bases between them. Germline CDR1 SGHRS, CDR2 YFSETQ. This CDR3 spans 13 amino acids. The chain's CDR3 is CASSLYGGDTIYF. The DNA for the CDR3 is TGCGCCAGCAGCTTGTATGGGGGAGACACCATATATTTT. Supplemented by reference TRBV5-1 and TRBJ1-3, the full variable domain reads KAGVTQTPRYLIKTRGQQVTLSCSPISGHRSVSWYQQTPGQGLQFLFEYFSETQRNKGNFPGRFSGRQFSNSRSEMNVSTLELGDSALYLCASSLYGGDTIYFGEGSWLTVV.

The V call is TRBV5-1, the J call TRBJ1-2; D might be TRBD1 (5 bases). The CDR3 extends over 15 amino acids. Per germline, CDR1 SGHRS and CDR2 YFSETQ. Trimming took 4 bases from V and 6 from J, leaving 19 bases between them. The CDR3 reads CASSPGPGRTDGYTF. The CDR3 DNA reads as TGCGCCAGCAGCCCGGGGCCGGGCAGAACAGATGGCTACACCTTC. Combining the CDR3 with reference TRBV5-1 and TRBJ1-2 gives the whole variable domain KAGVTQTPRYLIKTRGQQVTLSCSPISGHRSVSWYQQTPGQGLQFLFEYFSETQRNKGNFPGRFSGRQFSNSRSEMNVSTLELGDSALYLCASSPGPGRTDGYTFGSGTRLTVV.

The J gene is TRBJ2-7, the V gene TRBV6-5; 7 positions match TRBD2. This CDR3 spans 14 amino acids. V lost 5 bases to trimming and J lost 3 bases; unmatched junction nucleotides: 7. Germline CDR1 is MNHEY and CDR2 is SVGAGI. The DNA of the CDR3 is TGTGCCAGCAGTAGGGGAGGGGCCGTCTACGAGCAGTACTTC. Protein sequence: CASSRGGAVYEQYF.

The V call is TRBV18, the J call TRBJ1-1; tentative D call: TRBD1 (5 bases). CDR3 length: 15 amino acids. Trimming cost V 3 bases and J 1 base, with 12 bases left between them. The germline V gene encodes CDR1 KGHSH and CDR2 LQKENI. For the CDR3, the DNA is TGTGCCAGCTCACCCTCTTCAGGGTGGAACACTGAAGCTTTCTTT. Translated: CASSPSSGWNTEAFF.

Comments on this clone: The sample carries other DNA sequences with the same CDR3. V gene TRBV7-2 combines with J gene TRBJ2-7, with no clear D. Germline V CDR1 and CDR2: SGHTA, FQGNSA. Trimming removed 5 bases at V and 0 bases at J, with 5 bases between. The CDR3 covers 12 residues. CDR3 residues: CASSGSSYEQYF. In DNA, the CDR3 is TGTGCCAGCAGCGGAAGCTCCTACGAGCAGTACTTC. Looking up the rest from reference TRBV7-2 and TRBJ2-7 gives the full variable domain: GAGVSQSPSNKVTEKGKDVELRCDPISGHTALYWYRQSLGQGLEFLIYFQGNSAPDKSGLPSDRFSAERTGGSVSTLTIQRTQQEDSAVYLCASSGSSYEQYFGPGTRLTVT.

The chain uses TRBV6-1 and TRBJ2-7; D gene unclear. The CDR3 sequence is 14 residues long. Germline lookup yields CDR1 MNHNS and CDR2 SASEGT. The ends were cut back, 1 base at V and 3 bases at J, with 10 bases in the middle. The CDR3 reads CASSEVAERYEQYF. In nucleotides, the CDR3 is TGTGCCAGCAGTGAAGTAGCAGAGCGCTACGAGCAGTACTTC.

The count of this clone is one. The chain uses TRBV6-6 and TRBJ1-6; no firm D call. CDR1 MNHNY and CDR2 SVGAGI come from the germline V gene (reference sequence). V was shortened by 4 bases and J by 4 bases, with 11 bases between the two germline ends. The CDR3 runs 15 residues. The CDR3 region is CASSFPDGYNSPLHF. The DNA of the CDR3 is TGTGCCAGCAGTTTTCCTGACGGTTATAATTCACCCCTCCACTTT.

The chain carries TRBV5-1 and TRBJ2-3; D remains ambiguous. Germline-derived CDR1 and CDR2 are SGHRS and YFSETQ. CDR3 length: 12 amino acids. The V gene lost 5 bases and the J gene lost 8 bases, with 12 bases spanning the gap. CDR3 DNA: TGCGCCAGCAGTTCCCAGGCCCCTACGCAGTATTTT. It is translated as CASSSQAPTQYF.

The V and J genes are TRBV27 and TRBJ1-6, with D unresolved. Trimming stripped 0 bases from V and 6 bases from J, with 9 bases between. This CDR3 has 15 amino acids. Germline V gene sequence: CDR1 MNHEY, CDR2 SMNVEV (reference sequence). CDR3 in DNA: TGTGCCAGCAGTTTATCAACATCGGTTAATTCACCCCTCCACTTT. It encodes CASSLSTSVNSPLHF.

The chain uses TRBV5-1 and TRBJ2-2; D might be TRBD1 (6 bases). Trimming stripped 4 bases from V and 6 bases from J, with 10 bases between. The V gene's germline CDR1 is SGHRS and CDR2 YFSETQ. This CDR3 comprises 13 residues. CDR3 sequence reads: CASSQQGSGELFF. The CDR3 nucleotides read TGCGCCAGCAGCCAACAGGGTTCCGGGGAGCTGTTTTTT.

The chain employs TRBV7-9 and TRBJ2-7; TRBD2 matches at 8 bases. CDR1 and CDR2 from the germline V gene are SEHNR and FQNEAQ (reference sequence). This CDR3 is built from 14 residues. V shed 3 bases and J 4 bases; nucleotides not matched to a gene: 5. This chain's CDR3 is CASSFQLADYEQYF. The CDR3 DNA is TGTGCCAGCAGCTTTCAACTAGCGGATTACGAGCAGTACTTC.

The gene calls are TRBV30 and TRBJ2-2; D remains ambiguous. This CDR3 has 14 amino acids. From germline, CDR1 is GTSNPN and CDR2 SVGIG (reference sequence). V was clipped by 3 bases and J by 0 bases, with 8 bases between them. This CDR3 is CAWRKQTNTGELFF. DNA for the CDR3: TGTGCCTGGAGGAAACAGACGAACACCGGGGAGCTGTTTTTT.

The table lists this clone with a count of one. Other nucleotide sequences from this sample produce the same CDR3. This chain joins TRBV2 and TRBJ1-2; D is uncertain. The CDR3 loop spans 13 amino acids. The V gene lost 2 bases and the J gene lost 5 bases, with 9 bases spanning the gap. Germline CDR1 SNHLY, CDR2 FYNNEI. The CDR3, as DNA: TGTGCCAGCAGTGAACTAGGGAGTTATGGCTACACCTTC. It specifies CASSELGSYGYTF. Complete variable domain (other parts from reference TRBV2 and TRBJ1-2): EPEVTQTPSHQVTQMGQEVILRCVPISNHLYFYWYRQILGQKVEFLVSFYNNEISEKSEIFDDQFSVERPDGSNFTLKIRSTKLEDSAMYFCASSELGSYGYTFGSGTRLTVV.

A remark on this clone: Different DNA sequences within this sample yield the same CDR3. The chain combines TRBV9 with TRBJ1-6; no definite D call. Germline CDR1 reads SGDLS; CDR2 reads YYNGEE. This CDR3 comprises 14 residues. Trimming stripped 0 bases from V and 7 bases from J, with 8 bases between. The CDR3 nucleotides are TGTGCCAGCAGCGTAGAGGGAGGAAATTCACCCCTCCACTTT. Protein: CASSVEGGNSPLHF.

This clone was seen just once. The V and J genes are TRBV5-4 and TRBJ1-4, with 10 nucleotides matching TRBD1. This CDR3 spans 15 amino acids. With 4 bases clipped from V and 7 bases from J, the junction kept 7 bases outside the gene matches. In germline, CDR1 is SGHNT, CDR2 YYREEE (reference sequence). CDR3 sequence (DNA): TGTGCCAGCAGCGTCAGGACAGGGGGTGTTGAAAAACTGTTTTTT. Translated: CASSVRTGGVEKLFF.

The rearrangement joins TRBV2 to TRBJ2-3; D gene unclear. The germline CDR1 and CDR2 sequences are SNHLY and FYNNEI. The CDR3 has 15 amino acids. Between the trimmed V and J ends, which lost 5 bases and 0 bases, there was a span of 12 bases. DNA for the CDR3: TGTGCCAGCAGTCCCGACGGGCGGAGCACAGATACGCAGTATTTT. Translated, it gives CASSPDGRSTDTQYF. The full variable domain, its missing parts supplied by reference TRBV2 and TRBJ2-3, is EPEVTQTPSHQVTQMGQEVILRCVPISNHLYFYWYRQILGQKVEFLVSFYNNEISEKSEIFDDQFSVERPDGSNFTLKIRSTKLEDSAMYFCASSPDGRSTDTQYFGPGTRLTVL.